This record concerns one TCR beta chain sequence. The sample is drawn from a study of blood T cell repertoires in COVID-19. Study context: Specimens from acute and convalescent COVID-19 originated in the United States, Italy and Spain.

In the original analysis: Cell counts per sample came from amplifying reference gene primers. Clones were sequenced by immunoSEQ multiplex PCR, and TCRdb holds only the in-frame ones, with some missing. Clone size and the V and J calls come from that table; the DNA yielded D and trimming. The table lists around 160,000 clones, around 90% of them singletons. This CDR3 is 15 amino acids long. In germline, CDR1 is SGHRS, CDR2 YFSETQ. J lost 0 bases, V lost 4 bases, and 6 bases had no gene match. Those who participated ranged in age from roughly 18 to 95 years and resided in about two dozen US areas. Self-reported history from a screening survey and questionnaire set each donor's cohort.

The sequenced material came from PBMCs or T cells enriched from blood (not recorded which). The sequence was obtained from a woman aged 35 to 49 who had been exposed to COVID-19. The chain is built from TRBV5-1 and TRBJ1-2; 7 nucleotides match TRBD1. The CDR3 reads CASSRDRQSNYGYTF. For the CDR3, the DNA is TGCGCCAGCAGCAGGGACAGACAATCTAACTATGGCTACACCTTC.